The entry below gives a single TCR beta chain sequence along with its context. Its cognate antigen is unknown. The sample comes from a study of cytomegalovirus exposure and HLA in healthy donors. Notes on the study in general: With later analysis, a missense DCLRE1C variant became linked to TCR beta V- and J-gene trimming.

This PCR relied on a set of 60 Vbeta primers and 13 Jbeta primers. The data were produced by immunoSEQ multiplex PCR, yet TCRdb's version contains in-frame clones alone and is incomplete. This sample has more than 110,000 clones, with less than 10% found just once. Sequencing was done on a sample of PBMCs. The TCR sequence derives from a man aged 50 or older in good health and CMV-seronegative.

The CDR3: CASSLALGTVGYEQYF. Written as DNA, the CDR3 is TGTGCCAGCAGCTTAGCACTCGGGACTGTGGGTTACGAGCAGTACTTC. This sequence joins TRBV7-9 and TRBJ2-7; tentative D call: TRBD2 (6 bases). From germline, CDR1 is SEHNR and CDR2 FQNEAQ (reference sequence). The CDR3 is made up of 16 amino acids. V was pared by 0 bases and J by 4 bases, with 16 bases between.